The clone carrying this T cell receptor beta chain has just a few counts. The data were taken from a study of patients and donors after allogeneic stem cell transplantation. Germline CDR1 DFQATT, CDR2 SNEGSKA (reference sequence). V shed 0 bases and J 0 bases; nucleotides not matched to a gene: 6. The CDR3 spans 16 residues. TCRdb reprocessed the RT-PCR reads via MiXCR and lists one record per CDR3 protein. This sample has some 880,000 distinct CDR3 sequences, with more than 15% found just once. Material for sequencing was blood, either unsorted or a sorted T cell fraction (not recorded which). The J gene is TRBJ2-3, the V gene TRBV20-1; 7 positions agree with TRBD2. This TCR derives from a human donor who was either an allogeneic HSCT recipient or a stem cell or donor lymphocyte infusion donor (not recorded which). It is not recorded whose cells these are; they may come from a transplant donor. The CDR3 sequence: CSARDPSGHSTDTQYF. CDR3 DNA sequence: TGCAGTGCTAGAGATCCTAGCGGCCACAGCACAGATACGCAGTATTTT.